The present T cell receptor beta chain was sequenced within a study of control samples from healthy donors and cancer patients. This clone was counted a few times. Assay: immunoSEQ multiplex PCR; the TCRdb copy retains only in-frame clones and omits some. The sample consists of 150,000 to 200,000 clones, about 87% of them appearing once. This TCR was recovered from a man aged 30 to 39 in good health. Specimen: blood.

CDR3 region: CASSFFKAEAFF. The CDR3 nucleotides are TGTGCCAGCAGTTTTTTCAAGGCCGAAGCTTTCTTT. The chain has TRBV28 and TRBJ1-1; D remains unclear. Trimming stripped 3 bases from V and 8 bases from J, with 10 bases between. CDR1 MDHEN and CDR2 SYDVKM come from the germline V gene. This CDR3 contains 12 residues.